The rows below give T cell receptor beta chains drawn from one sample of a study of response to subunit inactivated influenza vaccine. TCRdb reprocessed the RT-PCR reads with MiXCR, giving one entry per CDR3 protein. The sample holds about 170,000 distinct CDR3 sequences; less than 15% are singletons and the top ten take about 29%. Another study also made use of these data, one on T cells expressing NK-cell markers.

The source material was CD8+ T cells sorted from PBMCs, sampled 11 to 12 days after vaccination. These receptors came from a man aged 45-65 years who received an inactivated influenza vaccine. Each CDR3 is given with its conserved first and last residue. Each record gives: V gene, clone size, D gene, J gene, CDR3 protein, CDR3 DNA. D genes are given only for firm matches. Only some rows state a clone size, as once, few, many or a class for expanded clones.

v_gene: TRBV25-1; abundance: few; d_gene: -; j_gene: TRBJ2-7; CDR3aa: CASSVLGEQYF; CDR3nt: TGTGCCAGCAGTGTCCTGGGCGAGCAGTACTTC
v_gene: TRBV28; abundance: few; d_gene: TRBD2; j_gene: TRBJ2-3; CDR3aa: CASSPPGLAGGWSTDTQYF; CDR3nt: TGTGCCAGCAGTCCACCGGGACTAGCGGGAGGTTGGAGCACAGATACGCAGTATTTT
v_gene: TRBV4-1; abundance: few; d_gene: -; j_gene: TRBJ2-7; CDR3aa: CASSQAEGHEQYF; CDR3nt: TGCGCCAGCAGCCAAGCAGAGGGACACGAGCAGTACTTC
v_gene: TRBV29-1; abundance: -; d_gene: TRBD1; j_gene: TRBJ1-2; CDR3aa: CSVVGQPGGYTF; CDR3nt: TGCAGCGTTGTGGGACAGCCAGGCGGCTACACCTTC
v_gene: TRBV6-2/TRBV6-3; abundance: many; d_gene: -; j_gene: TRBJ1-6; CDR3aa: CASSYARTNSPLHF; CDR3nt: TGTGCCAGCAGTTACGCACGGACGAATTCACCCCTCCACTTT
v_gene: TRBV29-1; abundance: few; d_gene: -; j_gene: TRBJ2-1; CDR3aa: CSVVGLLFGYNEQFF; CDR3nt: TGCAGCGTCGTTGGACTCCTGTTCGGCTACAATGAGCAGTTCTTC
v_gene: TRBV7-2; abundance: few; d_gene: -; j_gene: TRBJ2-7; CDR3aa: CASSSYSGSSYEQYF; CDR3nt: TGTGCCAGCAGCTCCTACAGTGGGAGCTCCTACGAGCAGTACTTC
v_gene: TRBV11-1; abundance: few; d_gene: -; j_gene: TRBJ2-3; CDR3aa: CASSVAKPRGLYYTDTQYF; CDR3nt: TGTGCCAGCAGCGTAGCGAAACCCCGGGGGTTATACTACACAGATACGCAGTATTTT
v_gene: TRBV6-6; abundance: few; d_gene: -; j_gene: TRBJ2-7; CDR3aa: CASSYGREQYF; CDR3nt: TGTGCCAGCAGTTACGGAAGAGAGCAGTACTTC
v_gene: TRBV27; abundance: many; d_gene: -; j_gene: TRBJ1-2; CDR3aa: CASAFTGFYGYTF; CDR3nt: TGTGCCAGCGCCTTTACAGGGTTCTATGGCTACACCTTC
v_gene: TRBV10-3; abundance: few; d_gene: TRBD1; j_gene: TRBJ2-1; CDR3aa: CAISQTGGNYNEQFF; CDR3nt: TGTGCCATCAGTCAGACAGGGGGAAACTACAATGAGCAGTTCTTC
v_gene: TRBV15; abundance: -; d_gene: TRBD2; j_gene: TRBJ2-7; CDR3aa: CATSRGGSSYEQYF; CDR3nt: TGTGCCACCAGCAGGGGCGGGAGTTCCTACGAGCAGTACTTC
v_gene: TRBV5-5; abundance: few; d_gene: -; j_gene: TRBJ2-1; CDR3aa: CASSLVGRTRDEQFF; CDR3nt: TGTGCCAGCAGCTTGGTGGGCAGGACTCGGGATGAGCAGTTCTTC